These 24 T cell receptor beta chains originate from one sample sequenced in a study of cytomegalovirus exposure and HLA in healthy donors. Only in-frame clones appear in the TCRdb table, and some are missing; sequencing was by immunoSEQ multiplex PCR. The table has fewer than 120,000 clones, approximately 90% seen once; the top ten hold 1.4% to 1.5%. The sample comprised PBMCs. The receptors were sampled from a woman aged 25 to 39 in good health and CMV-seropositive.

The V gene is TRBV6-1, the J gene TRBJ2-3; 7 nucleotides agree with TRBD1. The CDR3 has 14 amino acids. The germline V gene has CDR1 MNHNS and CDR2 SASEGT. The V and J ends lost 10 bases and 4 bases, in that order; junction bases with no gene match: 11. CDR3 in amino acids: CATGPQGWADTQYF. In DNA form, the CDR3 reads TGTGCCACAGGGCCACAGGGGTGGGCAGATACGCAGTATTTT.

The V gene is TRBV2, the J gene TRBJ1-1; 7 nucleotides agree with TRBD1. V lost 6 bases, J lost 11 bases, and 3 bases stayed unmatched. The germline V gene encodes CDR1 SNHLY and CDR2 FYNNEI. This CDR3 has 10 residues. This chain's CDR3 is CASRQGFAFF. As DNA, the CDR3 is TGTGCCAGCAGACAGGGGTTCGCTTTCTTT.

This clone showed up just once. V gene TRBV5-6 combines with J gene TRBJ2-7, with 11 bases matching TRBD1. The CDR3 contains 14 residues. Trimming cost V 4 bases and J 2 bases; bases outside gene matches: 2. The germline V gene has CDR1 SGHDT and CDR2 YYEEEE. The CDR3 coding sequence is TGTGCCAGCAGCGTGGGACAGGGGGCCTACGAGCAGTACTTC. Translation gives CASSVGQGAYEQYF. The full variable domain, its missing parts supplied by reference TRBV5-6 and TRBJ2-7, is DAGVTQSPTHLIKTRGQQVTLRCSPKSGHDTVSWYQQALGQGPQFIFQYYEEEERQRGNFPDRFSGHQFPNYSSELNVNALLLGDSALYLCASSVGQGAYEQYFGPGTRLTVT.

The chain couples TRBV6-1 to TRBJ2-5, with 9 bases that match TRBD1. The germline CDR1 and CDR2 sequences are MNHNS and SASEGT. Germline trimming cut 3 bases from V and 5 bases from J; bases unmatched to any gene: 4. The CDR3 is made up of 14 amino acids. The CDR3 region has the DNA TGTGCCAGCAGTGACGGGACAGGGATCGAGACCCAGTACTTC. Its translation is CASSDGTGIETQYF.

The V gene is TRBV18, the J gene TRBJ2-7, with D possibly matching TRBD2 (5 bases). Germline CDR1 is KGHSH and CDR2 is LQKENI. V was shortened by 6 bases and J by 2 bases, with 14 bases between the two germline ends. CDR3 length: 14 residues. CDR3 sequence (DNA): TGTGCCAGCTCGCCGGAAGTGAGGGCCTACGAGCAGTACTTC. It encodes CASSPEVRAYEQYF.

Notes on this clone: The sample contains more than one DNA sequence encoding this CDR3. The chain joins TRBV15 to TRBJ1-1; D unresolved. CDR3 length: 13 residues. CDR1 LNHNV and CDR2 YYDKDF come from the germline V gene (reference sequence). With 0 bases removed from V and 1 base from J, the gap between germline ends came to 3 bases. The CDR3 loop reads CATSRDRNTEAFF. The CDR3 DNA follows: TGTGCCACCAGCAGAGATAGGAACACTGAAGCTTTCTTT. The variable domain in full, with the rest retrieved from reference TRBV15 and TRBJ1-1, is DAMVIQNPRYQVTQFGKPVTLSCSQTLNHNVMYWYQQKSSQAPKLLFHYYDKDFNNEADTPDNFQSRRPNTSFCFLDIRSPGLGDTAMYLCATSRDRNTEAFFGQGTRLTVV.

This chain uses TRBV5-6 with TRBJ2-2; 8 bases are shared with TRBD2. Germline CDR1 is SGHDT and CDR2 is YYEEEE. J gave up 5 bases and V 3 bases, and 12 bases lay outside the gene matches. There are 17 residues in the CDR3. In DNA form, the CDR3 reads TGTGCCAGCAGCTCCGGACTAGCCAGAAGTGGGACCGGGGAGCTGTTTTTT. Protein product: CASSSGLARSGTGELFF.

J is TRBJ1-5 and V is TRBV2, with D tentatively TRBD1 (6 bases). Germline V gives CDR1 SNHLY, CDR2 FYNNEI. V lost 8 bases and J 0 bases, leaving 17 bases between the germline ends. This CDR3 comprises 16 residues. The CDR3 region is CASGWTVGDSNQPQHF. Written as DNA, the CDR3 is TGTGCCAGCGGCTGGACAGTTGGAGATAGCAATCAGCCCCAGCATTTT.

The V gene is TRBV21-1, the J gene TRBJ1-4; the table's D gene call, TRBD1, was not cross checked with the DNA. TRBV21-1 is a pseudogene segment. The length of the CDR3 is 16 residues. This chain's CDR3 is CASSTDSGQGVEKLFF. Here the CDR3 DNA reads TGTGCCAGCAGCACCGATTCGGGACAGGGGGTAGAAAAACTGTTTTTT.

This chain links TRBV5-6 with TRBJ2-7; a weak D match, TRBD1 (5 bases). CDR1 is SGHDT, CDR2 YYEEEE, per germline. This CDR3 region has 13 residues. The V gene lost 1 base and the J gene lost 1 base, with 6 bases spanning the gap. CDR3 sequence reads: CASSLKGSYEQYF. The DNA of the CDR3 is TGTGCCAGCAGCTTGAAGGGGTCCTACGAGCAGTACTTC.

The gene calls are TRBV27 and TRBJ2-5; D unclear. Trimming took 6 bases from V and 1 from J, leaving 9 bases between them. Per the germline V gene, CDR1 is MNHEY and CDR2 is SMNVEV (reference sequence). CDR3 length: 13 residues. In nucleotides, the CDR3 is TGTGCCAGCAGGCGCGGTCTCCAAGAGACCCAGTACTTC. Amino acids: CASRRGLQETQYF.

The J gene is TRBJ1-1, the V gene TRBV25-1; D uncertain. The germline V and J ends were trimmed by 6 bases and 3 bases, with 11 bases remaining between them. CDR1 and CDR2 from the germline V gene are MGHDK and SYGVNS. The CDR3 length is 13 residues. Written as DNA, the CDR3 is TGTGCCAGCAGCCCCCGGGGTTACACTGAAGCTTTCTTT. Protein product: CASSPRGYTEAFF.

The chain is built from TRBV2 and TRBJ2-2, with D perhaps matching TRBD1 (6 bases). The CDR3 is 14 amino acids. The V end lost 4 bases, the J end lost 8 bases, and 14 bases lay between the germline ends. Germline lookup yields CDR1 SNHLY and CDR2 FYNNEI. The CDR3 coding sequence is TGTGCCAGCAGTGTGATGCAGGGGAAGGGGGAGCTGTTTTTT. As protein: CASSVMQGKGELFF.

Here the CDR3 DNA reads TGTGCCAGCAGGGGGCGAGATAAAGCTTTCTTT. Protein sequence: CASRGRDKAFF. V is TRBV2 and J is TRBJ1-1, with D perhaps TRBD1 (5 bases). Per germline, CDR1 SNHLY and CDR2 FYNNEI. The V end was cut by 6 bases, the J end by 9 bases, with 11 bases between. The CDR3 length is 11 residues. Full variable domain (remainder filled in from reference TRBV2 and TRBJ1-1): EPEVTQTPSHQVTQMGQEVILRCVPISNHLYFYWYRQILGQKVEFLVSFYNNEISEKSEIFDDQFSVERPDGSNFTLKIRSTKLEDSAMYFCASRGRDKAFFGQGTRLTVV.

This rearrangement joins TRBV30 to TRBJ1-1; 10 bases agree with TRBD1. This CDR3 spans 15 amino acids. With V trimmed by 0 bases and J by 5 bases, 6 bases remained unmatched. The germline CDR1 and CDR2 sequences are GTSNPN and SVGIG (reference sequence). In DNA form, the CDR3 reads TGTGCCTGGAGTGTCCCCGGGACAGGGGTGACTGAAGCTTTCTTT. Its translation: CAWSVPGTGVTEAFF.

The chain uses TRBV25-1 and TRBJ2-1; 8 nucleotides align to TRBD2. The CDR3 is 13 residues long. Trimming cost V 3 bases and J 14 bases; bases outside gene matches: 9. Per germline, CDR1 MGHDK and CDR2 SYGVNS. For the CDR3, the DNA is TGTGCCAGCAGTGACGGAGGGCGGGGGGTGGAGTTCTTC. Its translation: CASSDGGRGVEFF.

This rearrangement joins TRBV10-2 to TRBJ1-5; possible D gene TRBD1, 6 bases. V was pared by 5 bases and J by 4 bases, with 12 bases between. This CDR3 contains 14 residues. CDR1 WSHSY and CDR2 SAAADI come from the germline V gene. Here the CDR3 reads CASSPGQSNQPQHF. CDR3 nucleotide sequence: TGCGCCAGCAGTCCCGGACAGTCTAATCAGCCCCAGCATTTT.

The gene calls are TRBV7-9 and TRBJ2-3; tentatively, D is TRBD2 (6 bases). The CDR3 has 16 amino acids. Looked up from germline, CDR1 is SEHNR and CDR2 is FQNEAQ (reference sequence). The germline V and J ends were trimmed by 3 bases and 0 bases, with 13 bases remaining between them. For the CDR3, the DNA is TGTGCCAGCAGCTTGGGAGGCCGATCTAGCACAGATACGCAGTATTTT. It is translated as CASSLGGRSSTDTQYF.

Written as DNA, the CDR3 is TGTGCCAGCTCACCGGTACGCGGGGGGAGCACAGATACGCAGTATTTT. Amino acid sequence: CASSPVRGGSTDTQYF. The chain combines TRBV18 with TRBJ2-3, with 8 positions matching TRBD2. This CDR3 has 16 amino acids. Trimming at V came to 3 bases and at J to 0 bases, leaving 5 bases not matched to a gene. Germline CDR1 KGHSH, CDR2 LQKENI.

V is TRBV7-6 and J is TRBJ2-2, with TRBD1 identical over 7 bases. This CDR3 is built from 13 residues. Per the germline V gene, CDR1 is SGHVS and CDR2 is FNYEAQ. Unmatched junction bases numbered 3, after V lost 5 bases and J lost 6 bases. This CDR3 is CASSATGAGELFF. For the CDR3, the DNA is TGTGCCAGCAGCGCAACAGGGGCCGGGGAGCTGTTTTTT.

V usage is TRBV5-1 and J usage is TRBJ2-1, with TRBD2 identical over 7 bases. Trimming at V came to 4 bases and at J to 9 bases, leaving 16 bases not matched to a gene. The CDR3 extends over 16 amino acids. Germline CDR1 SGHRS, CDR2 YFSETQ. The CDR3 region has the DNA TGCGCCAGCAGCAGGTACCGCGGGGGAGAGGAGGTTGAGCAGTTCTTC. Translated: CASSRYRGGEEVEQFF.

This clone was seen a few times. This chain connects TRBV10-2 to TRBJ2-1; TRBD2 agrees at 16 bases. Germline CDR1 is WSHSY and CDR2 is SAAADI. V trimming: 3 bases; J trimming: 2 bases; junction bases outside the gene matches: 13. This CDR3 spans 21 amino acids. CDR3 in DNA: TGCGCCAGCAGTGATCGGTTCGGGACTAGCGGGAGGGCCAAGGCCTACAATGAGCAGTTCTTC. The encoded protein is CASSDRFGTSGRAKAYNEQFF.

The chain recombines TRBV4-2 with TRBJ1-4; TRBD1 might be the D (5 bases). Germline values: CDR1 LGHNA, CDR2 YNFKEQ. Trimming removed 1 base from V and 7 bases from J, with 13 bases in between. This CDR3 has 15 amino acids. The CDR3 sequence is CASSQVPGGGEKLFF. The CDR3 nucleotides are TGTGCCAGCAGCCAAGTCCCGGGGGGAGGTGAAAAACTGTTTTTT.

This rearrangement joins TRBV18 to TRBJ2-6, with 9 bases that match TRBD1. V lost 3 bases to trimming and J lost 2 bases; unmatched junction nucleotides: 5. Germline V gene data show CDR1 as KGHSH and CDR2 as LQKENI. CDR3 size: 17 residues. This chain's CDR3 is CASSPYGQGTGANVLTF. The CDR3 DNA follows: TGTGCCAGCTCACCCTACGGACAGGGGACTGGGGCCAACGTCCTGACTTTC.